These T cell receptor beta chains were read from a single sample in a study of human T cells and chemical hapten exposure. TCRdb analysed the RACE reads with MiXCR anew, one entry per CDR3 protein. The table records roughly 380,000 distinct CDR3 sequences, roughly 4.8% of them present only once. The source was whole blood, collected in connection with sensitization to the hapten diphenylcyclopropenone (DPC). The receptors originated from a woman aged 45-65 years with alopecia areata. Some clones in this sample may be carry-over from other donors' samples. Each CDR3 is given with its conserved first and last residue. The order of the fields is V gene, clone size, D gene, J gene, CDR3 protein, CDR3 DNA. The D gene is left open where the match is weak. Size is stated for part of the rows, as once, few or many counts, or as a class when the clone is expanded.

v_call: TRBV5-4
clone_size: NA
d_call: TRBD1
j_call: TRBJ2-5
cdr3_aa: CASSLTGVRAQYF
cdr3_nt: TGTGCCAGCAGCTTGACAGGGGTTCGCGCCCAGTACTTC

v_call: TRBV12-3/TRBV12-4
clone_size: few
d_call: NA
j_call: TRBJ1-5
cdr3_aa: CASSQGERQPQHF
cdr3_nt: TGTGCCAGCAGTCAGGGAGAAAGGCAGCCCCAGCATTTT

v_call: TRBV20-1
clone_size: many
d_call: TRBD1
j_call: TRBJ2-7
cdr3_aa: CSARSLDRDYEQYF
cdr3_nt: TGCAGTGCTCGATCCTTGGACAGGGACTACGAGCAGTACTTC

v_call: TRBV5-1
clone_size: NA
d_call: TRBD1
j_call: TRBJ2-3
cdr3_aa: CASSLGQGTTDTQYF
cdr3_nt: TGCGCCAGCAGCTTAGGACAGGGGACCACAGATACGCAGTATTTT

v_call: TRBV20-1
clone_size: many
d_call: NA
j_call: TRBJ1-5
cdr3_aa: CSAVRDRSNQPQHF
cdr3_nt: TGCAGTGCCGTACGCGACAGGAGCAATCAGCCCCAGCATTTT

v_call: TRBV6-2/TRBV6-3
clone_size: NA
d_call: TRBD2
j_call: TRBJ2-1
cdr3_aa: CASSYSRGGVYNEQFF
cdr3_nt: TGTGCCAGCAGTTACTCGAGGGGAGGGGTCTACAATGAGCAGTTCTTC

v_call: TRBV6-5
clone_size: many
d_call: TRBD2
j_call: TRBJ2-1
cdr3_aa: CASSYSGLAGLNEQFF
cdr3_nt: TGTGCCAGCAGTTACTCGGGACTAGCGGGACTGAATGAGCAGTTCTTC

v_call: TRBV6-2/TRBV6-3
clone_size: few
d_call: TRBD1
j_call: TRBJ1-5
cdr3_aa: CASSRMTGTGGNQPQHF
cdr3_nt: TGTGCCAGCAGTCGAATGACCGGGACAGGGGGCAATCAGCCCCAGCATTTT

v_call: TRBV12-3/TRBV12-4
clone_size: NA
d_call: NA
j_call: TRBJ1-2
cdr3_aa: CASSLGGGGYTF
cdr3_nt: TGTGCCAGCAGTTTAGGGGGCGGCGGCTACACCTTC

v_call: TRBV4-1
clone_size: many
d_call: TRBD1
j_call: TRBJ2-2
cdr3_aa: CASSLQGANTGELFF
cdr3_nt: TGCGCCAGCAGCCTACAGGGGGCCAACACCGGGGAGCTGTTTTTT

v_call: TRBV2
clone_size: few
d_call: NA
j_call: TRBJ1-2
cdr3_aa: CASSEDLRYGYTF
cdr3_nt: TGTGCCAGCAGTGAAGACCTCCGCTATGGCTACACCTTC

v_call: TRBV30
clone_size: few
d_call: TRBD2
j_call: TRBJ2-3
cdr3_aa: CAWRLAGGPPDTQYF
cdr3_nt: TGTGCCTGGAGGTTAGCGGGAGGGCCCCCAGATACGCAGTATTTT

v_call: TRBV12-3/TRBV12-4
clone_size: many
d_call: NA
j_call: TRBJ2-7
cdr3_aa: CASTLAPYEQYF
cdr3_nt: TGTGCCAGCACCCTCGCCCCCTACGAGCAGTACTTC

v_call: TRBV24-1
clone_size: few
d_call: NA
j_call: TRBJ2-2
cdr3_aa: CATSGLGAPGELFF
cdr3_nt: TGTGCCACCAGTGGGCTGGGCGCGCCAGGGGAGCTGTTTTTT